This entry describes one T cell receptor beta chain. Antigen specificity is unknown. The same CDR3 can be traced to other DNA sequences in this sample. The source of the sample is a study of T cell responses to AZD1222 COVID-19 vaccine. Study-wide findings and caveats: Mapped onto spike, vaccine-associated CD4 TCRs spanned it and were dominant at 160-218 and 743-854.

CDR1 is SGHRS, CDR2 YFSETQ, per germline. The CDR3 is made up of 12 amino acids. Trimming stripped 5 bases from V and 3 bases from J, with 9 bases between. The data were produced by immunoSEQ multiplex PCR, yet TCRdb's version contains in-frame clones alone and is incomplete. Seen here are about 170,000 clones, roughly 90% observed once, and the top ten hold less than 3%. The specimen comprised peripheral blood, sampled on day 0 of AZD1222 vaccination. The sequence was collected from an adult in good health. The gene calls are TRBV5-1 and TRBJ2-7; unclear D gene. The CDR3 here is CASSSRGYEQYF. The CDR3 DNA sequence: TGCGCCAGCAGTAGTAGAGGCTACGAGCAGTACTTC.